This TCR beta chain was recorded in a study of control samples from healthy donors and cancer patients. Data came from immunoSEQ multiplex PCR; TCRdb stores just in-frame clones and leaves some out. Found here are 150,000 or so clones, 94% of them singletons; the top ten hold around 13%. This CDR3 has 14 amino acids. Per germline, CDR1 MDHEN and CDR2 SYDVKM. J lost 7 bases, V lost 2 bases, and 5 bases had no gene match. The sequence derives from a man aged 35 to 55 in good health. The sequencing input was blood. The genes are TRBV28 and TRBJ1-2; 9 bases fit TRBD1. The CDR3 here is CASSLTGTGSGYTF. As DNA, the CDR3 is TGTGCCAGCAGTTTAACCGGGACAGGGAGTGGCTACACCTTC.